This T cell receptor (beta chain) was recorded in a study of T cell changes during pregnancy in multiple sclerosis. CDR3 size: 12 residues. J lost 10 bases, V lost 3 bases, and 3 bases had no gene match. CDR1 is KGHSH, CDR2 LQKENI, per germline. TCRdb's copy holds only in-frame clones and misses some; the assay was immunoSEQ multiplex PCR. The repertoire consists of approximately 100,000 clones, with more than 90% occurring once and the leading ten covering roughly 1.2%. This TCR was sampled from a female donor with multiple sclerosis, enrolled in a pregnancy study. V gene TRBV18 combines with J gene TRBJ2-1, with 7 bases that match TRBD2. Sequencing used peripheral blood, obtained in the second trimester of pregnancy. The CDR3: CASSPREGEQFF. DNA for the CDR3: TGTGCCAGCTCACCTAGGGAGGGGGAGCAGTTCTTC.